The 6 T cell receptor beta chains below come from one sample, sequenced in a study of OX40 agonist ivuxolimab in advanced cancers. This table comes from immunoSEQ multiplex PCR, and its TCRdb copy is limited to in-frame clones, with some not included. There are over 85,000 clones in the sample; less than 95% occur only once, and around 1.5% lies in the top ten. This material consisted of CD4+ or CD8+ T cells sorted from blood, taken in a trial of the OX40 agonist ivuxolimab. Every receptor here comes from an adult with an advanced solid tumor such as melanoma, head and neck, liver or kidney cancer.

The chain uses TRBV5-5 and TRBJ2-7, with TRBD1 as a possible D gene (6 bases). Germline CDR1 SGHKS, CDR2 YYEKEE (reference sequence). Trimming took off 4 bases at V and 9 bases at J, with 26 bases between the two ends. The CDR3 sequence is 16 residues long. CDR3 loop: CASSPTLGTQSLGQYF. The CDR3 DNA is TGTGCCAGCAGCCCAACCCTAGGGACACAATCTCTGGGGCAGTACTTC.

The chain has TRBV5-1 and TRBJ1-1; 10 nucleotides match TRBD1. Germline V gene sequence: CDR1 SGHRS, CDR2 YFSETQ. V dropped 4 bases and J dropped 2; count of bases not matched to a gene: 8. CDR3 length equals 16 residues. The CDR3 protein is CASSLRTGGLNTEAFF. In nucleotides, the CDR3 is TGCGCCAGCAGCCTCCGGACAGGGGGTCTTAACACTGAAGCTTTCTTT.

The chain couples TRBV4-2 to TRBJ2-7; 10 positions match TRBD2. Germline lookup yields CDR1 LGHNA and CDR2 YNFKEQ. V lost 0 bases to trimming and J lost 0 bases; unmatched junction nucleotides: 8. The CDR3 length is 18 residues. The CDR3 sequence: CASSQEASLAGNSYEQYF. The CDR3 region has the DNA TGTGCCAGCAGCCAAGAGGCATCACTAGCGGGGAACTCCTACGAGCAGTACTTC.

The CDR3, as DNA: TGTGCCAGTAGTGGGCGGTCCGGCAATCAGCCCCAGCATTTT. Translation gives CASSGRSGNQPQHF. This chain joins TRBV19 and TRBJ1-5, with D unclear. The CDR3 is 14 amino acids. The germline CDR1 and CDR2 sequences are LNHDA and SQIVND (reference sequence). Deletions cut 5 bases from V and 2 bases from J, with 10 bases between.

The rearrangement links TRBV11-3 to TRBJ2-7; 9 bases line up with TRBD1. Trimming removed 4 bases from V and 5 bases from J; junction bases left unmatched: 12. The CDR3 totals 16 residues. CDR1 is SGHNT, CDR2 YENEEA, per germline. CDR3 sequence: CASSSRTGTGIHEQYF. The CDR3 coding sequence is TGTGCCAGCAGCTCTAGGACCGGGACAGGGATCCACGAGCAGTACTTC.

The chain links TRBV2 to TRBJ1-2; D perhaps matches TRBD1 (5 bases). The V and J ends lost 3 bases and 4 bases respectively, with 12 bases between them. The CDR3 sequence is 14 residues long. Germline V lookup: CDR1 SNHLY, CDR2 FYNNEI. The CDR3 sequence is CASSEVFGTYGYTF. DNA of the CDR3: TGTGCCAGCAGTGAGGTGTTTGGGACCTATGGCTACACCTTC.